Included here is one T cell receptor beta chain sequence, with context. This entry is derived from a study of shared clonotypes between healthy human individuals. The repertoire was sequenced with immunoSEQ multiplex PCR; TCRdb's copy has only in-frame clones and lacks some. The sample has over 2,000,000 clones, roughly 93% seen once. The CDR3 is made up of 14 amino acids. Trimming shortened V by 0 bases and J by 9 bases, and 14 bases separated the two germline ends. Germline V CDR1 and CDR2: LNHDA, SQIVND (reference sequence). In the naive CD8 group, cells lacked CD45RO and were positively selected for CCR7, so terminally differentiated effector memory CD45RA+ cells were left out.

Sequenced sample: naive CD8+ T cells from PBMCs. V usage is TRBV19 and J usage is TRBJ1-2; perhaps TRBD1 as D (5 bases). The TCR originated in a man younger than 30 in good health. Some clones in this sample may be carry-over from other donors' samples. The CDR3 DNA sequence: TGTGCCAGTAGTATAGACAGGGAAAATTGGAGCTACACCTTC. Amino acids: CASSIDRENWSYTF.